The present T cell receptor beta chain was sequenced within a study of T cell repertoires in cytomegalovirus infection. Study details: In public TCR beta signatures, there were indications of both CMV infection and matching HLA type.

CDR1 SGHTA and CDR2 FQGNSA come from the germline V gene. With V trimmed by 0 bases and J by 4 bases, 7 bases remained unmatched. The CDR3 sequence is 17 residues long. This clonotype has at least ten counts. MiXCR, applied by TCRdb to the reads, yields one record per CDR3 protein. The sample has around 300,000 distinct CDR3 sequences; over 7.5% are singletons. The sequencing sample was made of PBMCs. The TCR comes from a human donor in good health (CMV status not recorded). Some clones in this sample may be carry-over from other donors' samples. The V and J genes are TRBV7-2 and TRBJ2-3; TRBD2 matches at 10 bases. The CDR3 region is CASSLASSGRAPDTQYF. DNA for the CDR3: TGTGCCAGCAGCTTAGCGTCGAGCGGGAGGGCCCCAGATACGCAGTATTTT.